This T cell receptor (beta chain) was documented in a study of vaccination effects on CD4 cells after COVID-19. Viral peptide pools were used in the ViraFEST assay to expand antigen-specific CD4+ T cells, and sequencing came afterward. A roughly 10-day culture period preceded the isolation of CD4+ T cells. Every participant took two doses of the BNT162b2 or mRNA-1273 vaccine. Vaccine recipients had no previous SARS-CoV-2 infection; their nucleocapsid antibodies were negative. It was on days 3 and 7 that half the medium was replaced with IL-2 medium. This CDR3 comprises 14 residues. Germline lookup yields CDR1 SGHRS and CDR2 YFSETQ. J lost 9 bases, V lost 2 bases, and 3 bases had no gene match. The data were produced by immunoSEQ multiplex PCR, yet TCRdb's version contains in-frame clones alone and is incomplete. The data contain approximately 30,000 clones, approximately 82% of them singletons. Only a few counts were recorded for this clone. Its antigen is not identified.

The sample in question was CD4+ T cells from PBMCs cultured with HCoV-NL63 spike peptides, obtained after COVID-19 vaccination. The receptor's source is a human donor who received a COVID-19 vaccine. Some clones in this sample may be carry-over from other donors' samples. V gene TRBV5-1 combines with J gene TRBJ1-6; 9 nucleotides align to TRBD1. The CDR3 sequence is CASSFDRGSSPLHF. In DNA, the CDR3 is TGCGCCAGCAGCTTCGACAGGGGGAGTTCACCCCTCCACTTT.